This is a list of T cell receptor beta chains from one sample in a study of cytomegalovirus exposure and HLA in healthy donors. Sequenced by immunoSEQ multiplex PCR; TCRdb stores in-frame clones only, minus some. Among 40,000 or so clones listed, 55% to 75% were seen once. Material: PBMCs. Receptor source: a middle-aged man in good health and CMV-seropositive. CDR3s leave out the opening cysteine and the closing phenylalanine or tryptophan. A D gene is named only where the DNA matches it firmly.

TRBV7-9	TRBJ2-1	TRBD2	ASSPGAGGSNEQF
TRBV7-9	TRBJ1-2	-	ASSETGYGYT
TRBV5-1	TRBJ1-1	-	ASSLWRGAGEAF
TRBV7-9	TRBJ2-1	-	ASSLGLASYNEQF
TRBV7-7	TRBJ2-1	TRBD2	ASSRAPVAGYNEQF
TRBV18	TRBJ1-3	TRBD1	ASSPGQETGNTIY
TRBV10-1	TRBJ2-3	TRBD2	ASRRTGRGAIDTQY
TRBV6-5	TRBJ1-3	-	ASSYSTTVGNTIY
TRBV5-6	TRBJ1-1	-	ASSLTGRVTEAF
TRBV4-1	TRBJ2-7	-	ASPSPPNRARFHEQY
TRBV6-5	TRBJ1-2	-	ASSYSGASGLYGYT
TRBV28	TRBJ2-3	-	ASSPNRVDTQY
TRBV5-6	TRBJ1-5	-	ASSIPGGQPQH
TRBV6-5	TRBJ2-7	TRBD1	ASRKRQGSSYEQY
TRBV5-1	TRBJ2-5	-	ASREGAEETQY
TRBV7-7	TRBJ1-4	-	ASSLSGATNEKLF
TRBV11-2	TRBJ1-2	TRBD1	ASSPQPGQSYGYT
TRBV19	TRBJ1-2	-	ASSTGGLYGYT
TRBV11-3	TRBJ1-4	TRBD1	ASSSGQGTLLDNEKLF
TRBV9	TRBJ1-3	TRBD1	ATGTGTSGNTIY
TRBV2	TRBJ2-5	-	ASTGGRETQY
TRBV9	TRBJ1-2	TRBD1	ASSPQGGGYGYT
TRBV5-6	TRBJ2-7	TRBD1	ASSFTGAEQY
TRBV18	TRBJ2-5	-	ASSRVQETQY
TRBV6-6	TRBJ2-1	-	ASLSGAWDEQF
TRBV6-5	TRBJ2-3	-	ASSYVAGGSTDTQY
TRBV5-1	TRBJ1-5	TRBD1	ASSAGQGEREPQH
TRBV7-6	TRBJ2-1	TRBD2	ASSRTSGPSSYNEQF
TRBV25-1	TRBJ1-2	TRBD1	ASSERDRVIGGYT
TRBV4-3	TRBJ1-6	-	ASSQKIATGSPLH
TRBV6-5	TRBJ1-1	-	ASSSETGSGNTEAF